Below are 11 T cell receptor beta chains sequenced from a single sample in a study of early T cells in non-severe SARS-CoV-2 infection. TCRdb re-derived calls from the 5' RACE reads in MiXCR, one entry per CDR3 protein. The repertoire holds fewer than 60,000 distinct CDR3 sequences, about 9.3% seen once, with more than 12% in the top ten. Sequenced sample: whole blood. Receptors were obtained from an adult who was a healthcare worker with PCR-confirmed SARS-CoV-2 infection or an uninfected control (not recorded which).

The J gene is TRBJ2-1, the V gene TRBV12-3 or TRBV12-4, with D unresolved. Trimming cost V 6 bases and J 7 bases, with 16 bases left between them. CDR3 length: 14 amino acids. The CDR3 reads CASSPWGTKNEQFF. DNA of the CDR3: TGTGCCAGCAGCCCATGGGGAACCAAAAATGAGCAGTTCTTC.

This clonotype showed up many times. CDR3 sequence reads: CSARGLAQQETQYF. In nucleotides, the CDR3 is TGCAGTGCTAGAGGGCTAGCGCAGCAAGAGACCCAGTACTTC. This rearrangement joins TRBV20-1 to TRBJ2-5; TRBD2 is a possible D gene (6 bases). Germline assignment: CDR1 DFQATT and CDR2 SNEGSKA (reference sequence). The V and J ends lost 1 base and 2 bases respectively, with 11 bases between them. The CDR3 extends over 14 amino acids.

As concerns this clonotype: This could be a read error, since a much larger clone is one nucleotide away. The chain couples TRBV20-1 to TRBJ2-3; no clear D gene. Looked up from germline, CDR1 is DFQATT and CDR2 is SNEGSKA (reference sequence). V lost 4 bases to trimming and J lost 3 bases, with 17 bases between them. The CDR3 loop spans 15 amino acids. CDR3 nucleotide sequence: TGCAGTGCTACACATAGCTGGATCAAGACAGATACGCAGTATTTT. Residues: CSATHSWIKTDTQYF.

Many counts were recorded for this clonotype. The chain has TRBV20-1 and TRBJ1-4; D is uncertain. The CDR3 spans 13 residues. Germline lookup yields CDR1 DFQATT and CDR2 SNEGSKA (reference sequence). V was clipped by 1 base and J by 8 bases, with 11 bases between them. The CDR3 here is CSARGQYGEKLFF. The CDR3 DNA is TGCAGTGCTAGAGGCCAGTATGGAGAAAAACTGTTTTTT.

This clonotype was counted ten times or more. The chain links TRBV6-5 to TRBJ2-3; 10 nucleotides line up with TRBD1. Germline-derived CDR1 and CDR2 are MNHEY and SVGAGI. The junction had 10 bases not matched to a gene; V was cut back by 6 bases and J by 4 bases. This CDR3 spans 16 amino acids. Written as DNA, the CDR3 is TGTGCCAGCAGGTCACCGGGACAGGGGTTTTCAGATACGCAGTATTTT. This translates into CASRSPGQGFSDTQYF.

This clonotype was picked up a small number of times. The chain combines TRBV20-1 with TRBJ2-1; TRBD2 aligns across 9 bases. Germline trimming cut 6 bases from V and 12 bases from J; bases unmatched to any gene: 6. Germline V gene sequence: CDR1 DFQATT, CDR2 SNEGSKA (reference sequence). The CDR3 has 11 amino acids. CDR3: CSANRGRGQFF. The CDR3 bases are TGCAGTGCCAACCGCGGGAGGGGGCAGTTCTTC.

This clonotype has a handful of counts. This chain joins TRBV4-3 and TRBJ2-7; 10 nucleotides align to TRBD2. Germline CDR1 reads LGHNA; CDR2 reads YSLEER. The CDR3 extends over 15 amino acids. Losses at the gene ends were 0 bases for V and 3 bases for J; bases not matched to a gene: 2. This chain's CDR3 is CASSQEEREGYEQYF. For the CDR3, the DNA is TGCGCCAGCAGCCAAGAGGAGCGGGAGGGCTACGAGCAGTACTTC.

There are many counts of this clonotype. The rearrangement uses TRBV6-2 or TRBV6-3 and TRBJ1-5; perhaps TRBD1 as D (5 bases). Trimming cost V 7 bases and J 3 bases, with 10 bases left between them. This CDR3 contains 13 residues. Germline loops: CDR1 MNHEY, CDR2 SVGEGT. The CDR3 here is CASTGYSNQPQHF. The CDR3 DNA is TGTGCCAGCACAGGGTATTCCAATCAGCCCCAGCATTTT.

This clonotype was seen many times. The rearrangement uses TRBV3-1 and TRBJ2-1; 10 nucleotides match TRBD2. Losses at the gene ends were 3 bases for V and 3 bases for J; bases not matched to a gene: 5. Per germline, CDR1 LGHDT and CDR2 YNNKEL (reference sequence). The CDR3 is 16 amino acids. The CDR3 nucleotides are TGTGCCAGCAGCCACCGGACTAGCGGTAACTACAATGAGCAGTTCTTC. This sequence encodes CASSHRTSGNYNEQFF.

This clonotype was seen ten or more times. The gene calls are TRBV11-2 and TRBJ2-4; D uncertain. The CDR3 runs 16 residues. Trimming cost V 7 bases and J 0 bases, with 16 bases left between them. Germline assignment: CDR1 SGHAT and CDR2 FQNNGV. CDR3 region: CASTPRRGEAKNIQYF. Written as DNA, the CDR3 is TGTGCCAGCACCCCCCGTCGAGGAGAAGCCAAAAACATTCAGTACTTC.

J is TRBJ1-2 and V is TRBV2; 8 positions agree with TRBD1. Germline V gene lookup returns CDR1 SNHLY and CDR2 FYNNEI. The CDR3 totals 14 residues. Trimming took 4 bases from V and 7 from J; bases not matched to a gene: 8. The CDR3 DNA reads TGTGCCAGCAGTGGTACCAGGGGGCGAGGTGGCTACACCTTC. Translation gives CASSGTRGRGGYTF.